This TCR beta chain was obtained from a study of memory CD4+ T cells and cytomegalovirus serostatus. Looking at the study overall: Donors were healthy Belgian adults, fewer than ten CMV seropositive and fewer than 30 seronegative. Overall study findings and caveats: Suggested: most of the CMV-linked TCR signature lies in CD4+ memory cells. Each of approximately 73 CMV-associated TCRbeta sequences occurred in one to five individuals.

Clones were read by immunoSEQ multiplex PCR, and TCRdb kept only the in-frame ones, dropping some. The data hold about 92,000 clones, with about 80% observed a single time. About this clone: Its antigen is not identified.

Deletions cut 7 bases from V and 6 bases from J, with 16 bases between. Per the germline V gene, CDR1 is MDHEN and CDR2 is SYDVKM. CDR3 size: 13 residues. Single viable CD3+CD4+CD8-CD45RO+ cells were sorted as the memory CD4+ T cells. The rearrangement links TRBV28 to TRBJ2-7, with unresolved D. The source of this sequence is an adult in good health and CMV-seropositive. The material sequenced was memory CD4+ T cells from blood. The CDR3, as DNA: TGTGCCAGCAAGGTTACGGCCGCAAGCGAGCAGTACTTC. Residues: CASKVTAASEQYF.